These T cell receptor beta chains were read from a single sample in a study of T cell clones after liver transplantation. The protocol was immunoSEQ multiplex PCR, while the TCRdb copy is restricted to in-frame clones and leaves out a portion. Altogether tens of thousands of clones are present, about 86% being singletons, with the ten largest covering 2% to 2.5%. The material was CD4+ T cells from blood, obtained 24 months after liver transplant. Receptors originate from a human patient who received a liver transplant. Some of the T cells might come from the graft donor. Both conserved end residues are part of each CDR3. A D gene is named only where the DNA matches it firmly. Not all rows give a size; the values are once, few, many and, for expanded clones, a class.

j_gene	v_gene	abundance	d_gene	len	CDR3aa	CDR3nt
TRBJ2-2	TRBV4-2	-	-	14	CASSQGLNTGELFF	TGTGCCAGCAGCCAAGGTCTGAACACCGGGGAGCTGTTTTTT
TRBJ1-2	TRBV10-3	-	TRBD1	17	CAISPTGGEISARGYTF	TGTGCCATCAGCCCGACAGGGGGAGAAATCTCCGCGCGGGGCTACACCTTC
TRBJ1-1	TRBV18	-	-	16	CASSPPGVGADTEAFF	TGTGCCAGCTCACCACCGGGGGTCGGGGCCGACACTGAAGCTTTCTTT
TRBJ1-5	TRBV2	-	TRBD1	14	CASSQGASNQPQHF	TGTGCCAGCAGCCAGGGGGCTAGCAATCAGCCCCAGCATTTT
TRBJ1-6	TRBV6-1	-	TRBD1	13	CATGDRENSPLHF	TGTGCCACTGGGGACAGGGAGAATTCACCCCTCCACTTT
TRBJ2-6	TRBV27	-	TRBD2	16	CASSPIAGGGANVLTF	TGTGCCAGCAGTCCCATAGCGGGAGGTGGGGCCAACGTCCTGACTTTC
TRBJ2-1	TRBV21-1	-	-	14	CASSKKSIYNEQFF	TGTGCCAGCAGCAAAAAGTCCATATACAATGAGCAGTTCTTC
TRBJ2-2	TRBV4-2	-	TRBD2	18	CASSPGLAGGANTGELFF	TGTGCCAGCAGCCCGGGACTAGCGGGGGGAGCGAACACCGGGGAGCTGTTTTTT
TRBJ2-2	TRBV7-6	-	TRBD2	16	CASSFSGGARTGELFF	TGTGCCAGCAGCTTTAGCGGGGGGGCCAGAACCGGGGAGCTGTTTTTT
TRBJ2-5	TRBV7-2	few	-	15	CASSPPRGGAETQYF	TGTGCCAGCAGCCCCCCTCGAGGGGGGGCAGAGACCCAGTACTTC
TRBJ2-2	TRBV4-2	-	TRBD1	17	CASSQERGQGATGELFF	TGTGCCAGCAGCCAAGAGAGGGGACAGGGGGCAACCGGGGAGCTGTTTTTT
TRBJ2-1	TRBV2	-	-	15	CASRTSGVKYNEQFF	TGTGCCAGCCGGACCTCAGGGGTAAAGTACAATGAGCAGTTCTTC
TRBJ2-3	TRBV7-8	few	TRBD2	15	CASSRTSGTTDTQYF	TGTGCCAGCAGTCGTACTAGCGGCACCACAGATACGCAGTATTTT
TRBJ1-1	TRBV15	-	-	18	CATREPAATPRQNTEAFF	TGTGCCACCAGAGAACCCGCCGCAACACCGAGGCAAAACACTGAAGCTTTCTTT
TRBJ2-3	TRBV18	-	-	14	CASSAQGRADTQYF	TGTGCCAGCTCAGCCCAGGGAAGAGCGGATACGCAGTATTTT
TRBJ1-5	TRBV18	-	TRBD1	14	CASSLDRARQPQHF	TGTGCCAGCTCCCTGGACAGGGCGCGTCAGCCCCAGCATTTT
TRBJ1-3	TRBV25-1	-	-	15	CASSEYGVSGNTIYF	TGTGCCAGCAGTGAATATGGGGTCTCTGGAAACACCATATATTTT
TRBJ2-2	TRBV6-5	-	TRBD2	15	CASRIAGAHTGELFF	TGTGCCAGCAGAATAGCGGGGGCCCACACCGGGGAGCTGTTTTTT
TRBJ1-4	TRBV2	-	-	14	CASSYRAANEKLFF	TGTGCCAGCTCGTACCGGGCGGCTAATGAAAAACTGTTTTTT
TRBJ2-7	TRBV5-1	-	-	13	CASSLGDSLEQYF	TGCGCCAGCAGCTTGGGGGACTCCCTCGAGCAGTACTTC
TRBJ2-2	TRBV9	once	-	15	CASSVVALDTGELFF	TGTGCCAGCAGCGTAGTTGCGTTGGACACCGGGGAGCTGTTTTTT
TRBJ2-7	TRBV2	-	-	11	CASSGQVEQYF	TGTGCCAGCAGTGGACAGGTCGAGCAGTACTTC
TRBJ1-1	TRBV7-9	-	-	12	CASSLMNTEAFF	TGTGCCAGCAGCTTAATGAACACTGAAGCTTTCTTT
TRBJ1-4	TRBV28	-	-	13	CASSPSVNEKLFF	TGTGCCAGCAGCCCAAGCGTAAATGAAAAACTGTTTTTT
TRBJ1-5	TRBV30	-	-	13	CAWAQGGNQPQHF	TGTGCCTGGGCACAGGGAGGCAATCAGCCCCAGCATTTT
TRBJ2-7	TRBV5-8	-	-	14	CASSLGQNAYEQYF	TGTGCCAGCAGCTTGGGACAGAACGCCTACGAGCAGTACTTC
TRBJ2-5	TRBV19	-	-	13	CASSMRHQETQYF	TGTGCCAGTAGTATGAGACATCAGGAGACCCAGTACTTC
TRBJ2-2	TRBV7-2	-	-	14	CASSLEGGPGELFF	TGTGCCAGCAGCTTAGAGGGCGGACCCGGGGAGCTGTTTTTT
TRBJ2-7	TRBV5-6	-	TRBD1	15	CASSRPGQVTYEQYF	TGTGCCAGCAGCCGACCGGGACAGGTAACCTACGAGCAGTACTTC
TRBJ2-5	TRBV5-1	-	-	13	CASSFGSQETQYF	TGCGCCAGCAGCTTCGGCTCCCAAGAGACCCAGTACTTC
TRBJ1-6	TRBV28	-	TRBD1	13	CASSRDRNSPLHF	TGTGCCAGCAGCCGGGACAGGAATTCACCCCTCCACTTT
TRBJ2-7	TRBV11-3	once	-	14	CASSPGRGTYEQYF	TGTGCCAGCAGCCCAGGTCGGGGGACCTACGAGCAGTACTTC
TRBJ2-5	TRBV5-4	-	-	13	CASSLVGQETQYF	TGTGCCAGCAGCTTGGTAGGGCAAGAGACCCAGTACTTC
TRBJ2-2	TRBV9	-	-	16	CASSVKGDSTTGELFF	TGTGCCAGCAGCGTTAAGGGAGACAGCACGACCGGGGAGCTGTTTTTT
TRBJ1-2	TRBV10-3	-	-	16	CAIYGRPEPGVYGYTF	TGTGCCATCTACGGCCGTCCGGAGCCCGGAGTTTATGGCTACACCTTC
TRBJ1-2	TRBV5-4	-	-	13	CASSVQGMNGYTF	TGTGCCAGCAGCGTCCAGGGGATGAATGGCTACACCTTC
TRBJ1-5	TRBV27	-	TRBD1	15	CASRATGAAIQPQHF	TGTGCCAGCAGAGCCACAGGGGCGGCTATTCAGCCCCAGCATTTT
TRBJ2-2	TRBV9	-	-	15	CASSVGTIRTGELFF	TGTGCCAGCAGCGTAGGGACGATTAGGACCGGGGAGCTGTTTTTT
TRBJ2-2	TRBV5-1	-	TRBD2	15	CASSSGLAGTGELFF	TGCGCCAGCAGCTCAGGACTAGCGGGCACCGGGGAGCTGTTTTTT
TRBJ1-6	TRBV7-9	-	-	12	CASSFGDSPLHF	TGTGCCAGCAGCTTCGGGGATTCACCCCTCCACTTT
TRBJ1-4	TRBV5-5	-	-	15	CASSLGAHPNEKLFF	TGTGCCAGCAGCTTGGGGGCCCACCCTAATGAAAAACTGTTTTTT
TRBJ2-7	TRBV10-2	-	-	14	CASSESFGRGEQYF	TGCGCCAGCAGTGAGTCTTTTGGGCGAGGTGAGCAGTACTTC
TRBJ1-4	TRBV5-1	-	-	14	CASKAWQSDEKLFF	TGCGCCAGCAAAGCGTGGCAGAGTGATGAAAAACTGTTTTTT
TRBJ1-1	TRBV18	-	-	15	CASSPGGSMNTEAFF	TGTGCCAGCTCCCCCGGTGGGAGCATGAACACTGAAGCTTTCTTT
TRBJ2-1	TRBV7-8	-	TRBD1	16	CASSLVLGTGGNEQFF	TGTGCCAGCAGCTTAGTTCTCGGGACAGGGGGAAATGAGCAGTTCTTC
TRBJ1-5	TRBV19	-	-	15	CASSIDGGYNQPQHF	TGTGCCAGTAGTATAGATGGAGGGTACAATCAGCCCCAGCATTTT
TRBJ1-2	TRBV4-3	-	-	13	CASSQDPSHGYTF	TGCGCCAGCAGCCAAGATCCATCCCATGGCTACACCTTC
TRBJ1-1	TRBV5-4	-	TRBD1	14	CASSLTGGATEAFF	TGTGCCAGCAGCTTGACAGGGGGCGCGACTGAAGCTTTCTTT
TRBJ1-1	TRBV4-3	-	TRBD1	15	CASSHDRTGNTEAFF	TGCGCCAGCAGCCATGATCGGACAGGGAACACTGAAGCTTTCTTT
TRBJ1-6	TRBV7-6	-	TRBD1	12	CASSPGQGPLHF	TGTGCCAGCAGCCCCGGACAGGGCCCCCTCCACTTT
TRBJ2-5	TRBV18	-	-	13	CASSPEREETQYF	TGTGCCAGCTCACCAGAGAGGGAGGAGACCCAGTACTTC
TRBJ2-7	TRBV25-1	-	-	13	CATARGDSEEQYF	TGTGCCACCGCGCGGGGGGACAGTGAAGAGCAGTACTTC
TRBJ1-2	TRBV25-1	-	TRBD1	14	CASSEWDRAGGYTF	TGTGCCAGCAGTGAATGGGACAGGGCCGGTGGCTACACCTTC
TRBJ2-2	TRBV7-6	-	TRBD2	15	CASSFGGGPPGELFF	TGTGCCAGCAGCTTCGGCGGGGGGCCCCCCGGGGAGCTGTTTTTT
TRBJ2-1	TRBV7-8	-	-	15	CASSLGRMGYNEQFF	TGTGCCAGCAGCTTGGGTCGAATGGGGTACAATGAGCAGTTCTTC